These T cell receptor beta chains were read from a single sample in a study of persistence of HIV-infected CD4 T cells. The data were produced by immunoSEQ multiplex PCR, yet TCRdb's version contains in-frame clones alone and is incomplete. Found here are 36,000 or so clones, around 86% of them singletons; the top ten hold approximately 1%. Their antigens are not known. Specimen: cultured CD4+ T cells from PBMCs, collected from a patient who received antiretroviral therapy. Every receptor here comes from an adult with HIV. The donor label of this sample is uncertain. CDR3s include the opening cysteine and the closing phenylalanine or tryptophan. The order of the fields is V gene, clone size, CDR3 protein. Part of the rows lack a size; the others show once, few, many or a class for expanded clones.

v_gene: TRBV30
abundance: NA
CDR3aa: CAWRTLGSAAEAFF

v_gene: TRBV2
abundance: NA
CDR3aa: CASIADRAGSPLHF

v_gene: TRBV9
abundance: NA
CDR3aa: CASSVGAVLQETQYF

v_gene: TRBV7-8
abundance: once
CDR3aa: CASSYGSPTDGYTF

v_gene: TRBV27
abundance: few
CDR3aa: CASRQVFPGELFF

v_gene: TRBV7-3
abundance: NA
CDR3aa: CASSLRAGGVLDTQYF

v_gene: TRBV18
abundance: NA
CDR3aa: CASSPPNGTETSSYNSPLHF

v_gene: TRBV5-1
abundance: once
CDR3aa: CASFDSGGSGTEAFF

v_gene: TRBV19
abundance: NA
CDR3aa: CASSMDRGAGQPQHF

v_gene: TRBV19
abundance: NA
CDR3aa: CASSNRDRGLQETQYF

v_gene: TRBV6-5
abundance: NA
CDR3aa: CASTRATDTQYF

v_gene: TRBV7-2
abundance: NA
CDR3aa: CASSLGIGQAVGGYTF

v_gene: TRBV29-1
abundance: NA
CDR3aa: CSVVELSRHNEQFF

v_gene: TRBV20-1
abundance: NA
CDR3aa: CSASTSGGFYNEQFF

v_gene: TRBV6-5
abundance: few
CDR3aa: CASSYSGRAGGYTF

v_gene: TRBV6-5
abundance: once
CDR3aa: CASSYSGQVNYGYTF

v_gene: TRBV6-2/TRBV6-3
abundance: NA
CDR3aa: CASSLDGSGANVLTF

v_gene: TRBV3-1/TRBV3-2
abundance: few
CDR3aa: CASSQAGQKDGELFF

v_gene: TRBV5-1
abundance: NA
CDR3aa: CASRLAGLTGELFF

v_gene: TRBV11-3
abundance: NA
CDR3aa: CASSSVGLDTQYF

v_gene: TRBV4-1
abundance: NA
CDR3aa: CASSQDRGPRNSPLHF

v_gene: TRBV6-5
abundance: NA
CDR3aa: CASSRQGARTEAFF

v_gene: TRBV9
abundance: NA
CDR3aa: CASSIGLNTEAFF

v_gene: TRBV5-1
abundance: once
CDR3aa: CASSAGQRSYEQYF

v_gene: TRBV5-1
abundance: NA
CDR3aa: CASSPGQQLTDTQYF

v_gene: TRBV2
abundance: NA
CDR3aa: CASQAGGVDTQYF

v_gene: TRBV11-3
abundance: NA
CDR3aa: CASSFGTGAGNTEAFF

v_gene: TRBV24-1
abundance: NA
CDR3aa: CATSDLQGEQFF

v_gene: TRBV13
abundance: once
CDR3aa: CASSIRTGGDGYTF

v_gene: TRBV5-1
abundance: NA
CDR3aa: CASSIQGASGELFF

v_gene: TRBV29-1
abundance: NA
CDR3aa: CSGGQGRGEQYF

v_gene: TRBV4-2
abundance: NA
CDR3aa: CASSQEFGGSNYGYTF

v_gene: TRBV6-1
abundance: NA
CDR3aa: CASSELGGGGEAFF

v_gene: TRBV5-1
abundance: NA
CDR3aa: CASSFRESYNEQFF

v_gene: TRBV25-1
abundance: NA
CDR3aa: CASSELGPYEQYF

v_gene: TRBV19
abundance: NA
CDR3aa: CASSITSGGVNNEQFF

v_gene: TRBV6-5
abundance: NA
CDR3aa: CASTLGRSYEQYF

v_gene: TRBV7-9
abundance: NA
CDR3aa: CASSLRGEPQHF

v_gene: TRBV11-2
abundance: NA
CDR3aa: CASSLDLGQGSGANVLTF

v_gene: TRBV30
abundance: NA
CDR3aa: CAWTRAPNTEAFF